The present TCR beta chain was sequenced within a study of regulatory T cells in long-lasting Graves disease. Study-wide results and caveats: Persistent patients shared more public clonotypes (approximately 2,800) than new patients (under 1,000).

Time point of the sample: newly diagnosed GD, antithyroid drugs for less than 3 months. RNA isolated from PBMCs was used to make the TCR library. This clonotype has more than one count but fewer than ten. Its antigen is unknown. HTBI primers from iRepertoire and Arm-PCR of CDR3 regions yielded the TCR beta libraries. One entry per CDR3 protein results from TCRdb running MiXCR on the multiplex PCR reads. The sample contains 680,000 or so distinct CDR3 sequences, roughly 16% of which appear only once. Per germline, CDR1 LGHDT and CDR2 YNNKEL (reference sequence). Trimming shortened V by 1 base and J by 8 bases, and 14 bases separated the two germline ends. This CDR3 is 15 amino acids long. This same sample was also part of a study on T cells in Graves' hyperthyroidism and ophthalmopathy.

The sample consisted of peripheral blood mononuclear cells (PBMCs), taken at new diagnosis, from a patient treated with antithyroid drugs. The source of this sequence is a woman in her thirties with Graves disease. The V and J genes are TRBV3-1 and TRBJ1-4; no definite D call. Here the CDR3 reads CASSQGLKDREKLFF. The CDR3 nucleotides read TGTGCCAGCAGCCAAGGCCTCAAAGACCGGGAAAAACTGTTTTTT.